Detailed here is one T cell receptor beta chain. The sample originates from a study of shared T cell receptors in the human thymus. TCRdb keeps only in-frame clones here, not all; method: immunoSEQ multiplex PCR. Of tens of thousands of clones in the sample, 90% to 95% are singletons; the top ten hold roughly 0.033%. Looked up from germline, CDR1 is SGDLS and CDR2 is YYNGEE. Trimming cost V 0 bases and J 4 bases, with 3 bases left between them. The CDR3 runs to 12 residues. Sequencing was performed on thymocytes. The chain combines TRBV9 with TRBJ2-3; no firm D call. This TCR came from a human donor. The CDR3 loop is CASSVDPDTQYF. Written as DNA, the CDR3 is TGTGCCAGCAGCGTAGACCCAGATACGCAGTATTTT.